This is a list of T cell receptor beta chains from one sample in a study of blood T cell repertoires in COVID-19. Assay: immunoSEQ multiplex PCR; the TCRdb copy retains only in-frame clones and omits some. The sample consists of over 130,000 clones, 84% of them appearing once. Sequenced sample: PBMCs or T cells enriched from blood (not recorded which). The source is a young woman who had been exposed to COVID-19. Both conserved end residues are part of each CDR3. The order of the fields is V gene, D gene, J gene, clone size, CDR3 protein, CDR3 DNA. The D gene is left open where the match is weak. Clone size is given for some rows only: seen once, a few or many times, or a class if the clone is expanded.

TRBV5-1	TRBD2	TRBJ2-6	.	CASSLAGGTGANVLTF	TGCGCCAGCAGCTTGGCGGGGGGAACTGGGGCCAACGTCCTGACTTTC
TRBV19	TRBD1	TRBJ1-4	.	CASSILPWTGEEGFKNEKLFF	TGTGCCAGTAGTATCCTCCCTTGGACAGGTGAGGAAGGGTTTAAAAATGAAAAACTGTTTTTT
TRBV28	.	TRBJ2-5	.	CATQTQRTQYF	TGTGCCACCCAAACCCAGCGGACCCAGTACTTC
TRBV5-1	TRBD1	TRBJ1-1	.	CASSFRTGNTEAFF	TGCGCCAGCAGCTTCAGGACAGGGAACACTGAAGCTTTCTTT
TRBV7-3	TRBD1	TRBJ1-6	few	CASSPGTGYSPLHF	TGTGCCAGCAGCCCCGGGACAGGGTATTCACCCCTCCACTTT
TRBV5-1	TRBD1	TRBJ1-2	once	CASSPGQGVGGYTF	TGCGCCAGCAGCCCAGGACAGGGAGTTGGTGGCTACACCTTC
TRBV4-2	TRBD1	TRBJ2-7	.	CASSQVKGGVYEQYF	TGTGCCAGCAGCCAAGTAAAAGGGGGCGTATACGAGCAGTACTTC
TRBV7-3	.	TRBJ2-5	once	CASSLNSNQETQYF	TGTGCCAGCAGCTTAAATAGCAACCAAGAGACCCAGTACTTC
TRBV5-1	.	TRBJ1-2	.	CASSLSNDYYGYTF	TGCGCCAGCAGCTTGTCAAACGACTACTATGGCTACACCTTC
TRBV9	.	TRBJ2-3	.	CASSVVSSRGDTQYF	TGTGCCAGCAGCGTAGTTAGTAGTCGAGGCGATACGCAGTATTTT